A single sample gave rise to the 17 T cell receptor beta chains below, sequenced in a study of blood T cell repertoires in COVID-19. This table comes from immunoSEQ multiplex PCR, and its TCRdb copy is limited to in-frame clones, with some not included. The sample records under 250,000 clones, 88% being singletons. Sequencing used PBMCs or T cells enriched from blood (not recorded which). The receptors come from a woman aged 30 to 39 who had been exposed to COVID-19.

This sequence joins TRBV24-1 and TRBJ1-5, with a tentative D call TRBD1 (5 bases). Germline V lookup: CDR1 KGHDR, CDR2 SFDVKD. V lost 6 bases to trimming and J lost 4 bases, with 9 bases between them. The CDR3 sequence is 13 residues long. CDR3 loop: CATSLGLNQPQHF. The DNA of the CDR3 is TGTGCCACCAGTCTGGGACTTAATCAGCCCCAGCATTTT.

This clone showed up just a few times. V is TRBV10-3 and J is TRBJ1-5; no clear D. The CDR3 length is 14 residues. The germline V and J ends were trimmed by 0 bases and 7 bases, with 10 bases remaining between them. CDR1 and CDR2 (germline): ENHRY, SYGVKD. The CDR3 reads CAISESMGEQPQHF. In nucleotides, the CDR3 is TGTGCCATCAGTGAGTCGATGGGCGAACAGCCCCAGCATTTT.

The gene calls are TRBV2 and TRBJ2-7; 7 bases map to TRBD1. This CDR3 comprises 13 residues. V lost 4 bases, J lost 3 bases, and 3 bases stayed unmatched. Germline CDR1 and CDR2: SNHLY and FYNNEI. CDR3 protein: CASSGQGYYEQYF. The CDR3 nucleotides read TGTGCCAGCAGTGGACAGGGTTACTACGAGCAGTACTTC.

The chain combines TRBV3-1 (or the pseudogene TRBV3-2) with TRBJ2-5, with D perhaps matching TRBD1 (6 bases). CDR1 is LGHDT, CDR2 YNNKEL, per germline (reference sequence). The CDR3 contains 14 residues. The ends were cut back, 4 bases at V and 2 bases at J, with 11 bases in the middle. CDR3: CASSPPGDQETQYF. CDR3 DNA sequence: TGTGCCAGCAGCCCACCAGGGGATCAAGAGACCCAGTACTTC.

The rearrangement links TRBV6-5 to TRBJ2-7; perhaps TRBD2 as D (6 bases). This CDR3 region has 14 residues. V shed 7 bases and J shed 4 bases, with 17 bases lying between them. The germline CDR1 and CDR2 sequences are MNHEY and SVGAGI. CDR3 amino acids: CASKRSGFLYEQYF. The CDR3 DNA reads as TGTGCCAGCAAACGAAGCGGGTTCCTTTACGAGCAGTACTTC.

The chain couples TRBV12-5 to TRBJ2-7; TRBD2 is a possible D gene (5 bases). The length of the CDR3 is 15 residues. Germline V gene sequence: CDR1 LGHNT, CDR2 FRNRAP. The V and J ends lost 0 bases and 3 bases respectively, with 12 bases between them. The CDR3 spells CASGLVGGGNYEQYF. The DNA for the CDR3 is TGTGCTAGTGGTTTGGTAGGAGGAGGCAACTACGAGCAGTACTTC. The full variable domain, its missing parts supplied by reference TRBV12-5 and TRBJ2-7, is DARVTQTPRHKVTEMGQEVTMRCQPILGHNTVFWYRQTMMQGLELLAYFRNRAPLDDSGMPKDRFSAEMPDATLATLKIQPSEPRDSAVYFCASGLVGGGNYEQYFGPGTRLTVT.

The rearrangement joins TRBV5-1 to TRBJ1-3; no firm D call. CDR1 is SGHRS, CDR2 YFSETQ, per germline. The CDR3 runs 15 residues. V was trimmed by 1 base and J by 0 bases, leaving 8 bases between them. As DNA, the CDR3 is TGCGCCAGCAGCTTGCACAGCCACTCTGGAAACACCATATATTTT. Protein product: CASSLHSHSGNTIYF. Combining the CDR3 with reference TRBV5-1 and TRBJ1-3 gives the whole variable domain KAGVTQTPRYLIKTRGQQVTLSCSPISGHRSVSWYQQTPGQGLQFLFEYFSETQRNKGNFPGRFSGRQFSNSRSEMNVSTLELGDSALYLCASSLHSHSGNTIYFGEGSWLTVV.

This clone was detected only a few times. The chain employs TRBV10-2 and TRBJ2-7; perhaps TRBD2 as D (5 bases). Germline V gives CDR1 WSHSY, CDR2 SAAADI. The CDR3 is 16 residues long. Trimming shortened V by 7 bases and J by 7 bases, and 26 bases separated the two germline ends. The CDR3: CASNLRSPTGGGEQYF. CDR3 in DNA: TGCGCCAGCAATCTAAGGTCGCCCACGGGTGGAGGAGAGCAGTACTTC.

CDR3 protein: CASSLAEQGPVGYTF. The CDR3 nucleotides are TGCGCCAGCAGCTTGGCCGAACAGGGGCCGGTTGGCTACACCTTC. The chain uses TRBV5-1 and TRBJ1-2, with 7 bases matching TRBD1. Germline V gene data show CDR1 as SGHRS and CDR2 as YFSETQ. Trimming cost V 0 bases and J 7 bases; bases outside gene matches: 9. The CDR3 is 15 residues long.

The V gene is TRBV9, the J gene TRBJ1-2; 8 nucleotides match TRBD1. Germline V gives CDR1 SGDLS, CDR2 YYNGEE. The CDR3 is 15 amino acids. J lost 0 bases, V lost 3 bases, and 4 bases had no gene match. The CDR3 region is CASSARTGSNYGYTF. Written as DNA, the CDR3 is TGTGCCAGCAGCGCCCGGACAGGGTCTAACTATGGCTACACCTTC.

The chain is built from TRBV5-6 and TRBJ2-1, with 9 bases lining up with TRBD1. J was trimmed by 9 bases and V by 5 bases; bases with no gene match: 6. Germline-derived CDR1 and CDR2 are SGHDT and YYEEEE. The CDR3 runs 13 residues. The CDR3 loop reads CASSRDRDGEQFF. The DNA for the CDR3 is TGTGCCAGCAGTCGGGACAGGGATGGTGAGCAGTTCTTC. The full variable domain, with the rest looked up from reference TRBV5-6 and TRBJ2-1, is DAGVTQSPTHLIKTRGQQVTLRCSPKSGHDTVSWYQQALGQGPQFIFQYYEEEERQRGNFPDRFSGHQFPNYSSELNVNALLLGDSALYLCASSRDRDGEQFFGPGTRLTVL.

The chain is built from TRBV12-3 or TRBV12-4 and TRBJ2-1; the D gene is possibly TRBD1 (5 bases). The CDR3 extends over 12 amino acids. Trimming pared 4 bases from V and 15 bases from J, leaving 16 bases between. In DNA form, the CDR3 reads TGTGCCAGCAGTTCCAGGGTACTCCGTCCGTTCTTC. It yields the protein CASSSRVLRPFF.

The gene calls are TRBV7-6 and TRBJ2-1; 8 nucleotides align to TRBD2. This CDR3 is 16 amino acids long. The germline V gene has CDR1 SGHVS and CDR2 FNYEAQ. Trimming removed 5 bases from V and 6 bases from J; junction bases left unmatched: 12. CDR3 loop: CASSPLLAAYRNEQFF. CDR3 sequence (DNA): TGTGCCAGCAGCCCGTTACTAGCGGCGTATCGCAATGAGCAGTTCTTC.

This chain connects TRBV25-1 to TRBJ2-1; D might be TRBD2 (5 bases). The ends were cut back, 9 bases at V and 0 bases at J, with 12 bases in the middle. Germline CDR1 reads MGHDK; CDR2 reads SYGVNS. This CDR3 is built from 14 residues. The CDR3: CASGLGSSYNEQFF. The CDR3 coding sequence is TGTGCCAGTGGGCTAGGGAGCTCCTACAATGAGCAGTTCTTC.

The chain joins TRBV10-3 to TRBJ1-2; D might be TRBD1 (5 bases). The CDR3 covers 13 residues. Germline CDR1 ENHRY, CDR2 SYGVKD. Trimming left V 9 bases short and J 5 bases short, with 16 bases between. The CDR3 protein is CAMWSGQLYGYTF. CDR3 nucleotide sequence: TGTGCCATGTGGTCAGGGCAACTTTATGGCTACACCTTC.

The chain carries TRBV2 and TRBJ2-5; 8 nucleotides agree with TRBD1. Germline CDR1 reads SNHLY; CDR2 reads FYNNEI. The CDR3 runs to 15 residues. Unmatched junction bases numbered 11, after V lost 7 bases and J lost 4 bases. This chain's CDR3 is CASNAEAGGGETQYF. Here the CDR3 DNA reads TGTGCCAGCAACGCCGAGGCAGGGGGCGGAGAGACCCAGTACTTC.

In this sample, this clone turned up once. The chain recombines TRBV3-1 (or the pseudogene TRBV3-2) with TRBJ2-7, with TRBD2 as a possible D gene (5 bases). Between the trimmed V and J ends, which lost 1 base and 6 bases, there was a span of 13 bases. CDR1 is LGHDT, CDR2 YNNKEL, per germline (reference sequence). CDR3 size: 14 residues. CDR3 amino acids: CASSQAAGVSEQYF. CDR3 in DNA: TGTGCCAGCAGCCAAGCCGCGGGCGTCTCCGAGCAGTACTTC.